This T cell receptor (beta chain) appears in the sequencing data of a study of T cells in tuberculosis. Cells were sorted from thawed PBMC rested overnight and stained with GMM-loaded CD1B tetramer, viability dye and anti-CD3. CD1B tetramers were loaded with Rhodococcus equi-derived C32 glucose monomycolate. CDR3 length equals 14 residues. V was clipped by 3 bases and J by 3 bases; unmatched bases: 1. In germline, CDR1 is LNHDA, CDR2 SQIVND (reference sequence). Here immunoSEQ multiplex PCR was the method, and the copy in TCRdb shows in-frame clones only, minus some. The profile shows 85,000 to 100,000 clones, roughly 88% of them singletons.

The chain has TRBV19 and TRBJ2-5, with 10 bases identical to TRBD1. The sample comprised CD1b-GMM tetramer-negative cells sorted from PBMCs. This receptor was identified in an adult woman with latent tuberculosis. CDR3 amino acids: CASSMGTGEETQYF. In nucleotides, the CDR3 is TGTGCCAGTAGTATGGGGACAGGGGAAGAGACCCAGTACTTC.